Listed below are T cell receptor beta chains from one sample, sequenced in a study of regulatory T cells in long-lasting Graves disease. TCRdb processed the multiplex PCR reads anew with MiXCR; each CDR3 protein has one entry. Of 250,000 to 300,000 distinct CDR3 sequences in the sample, approximately 20% were seen once. These same data were also listed under a study on T cells in Graves' hyperthyroidism and ophthalmopathy.

Specimen: peripheral blood mononuclear cells (PBMCs), collected at new diagnosis, from a patient treated with antithyroid drugs. The receptors here all came from a woman under 40 with Graves disease. Both conserved end residues are part of each CDR3. D genes are given only for firm matches. Rows give clone size only sometimes, using once, few, many, or a class for an expanded clone.

j_gene	abundance	d_gene	v_gene	CDR3nt	CDR3aa
TRBJ1-1	many	NA	TRBV6-9	TGCGCCAGCAGTGAGTACCGGTTTGCGGGGATAGACCATTTGAACACTGAAGCTTTCTTT	CASSEYRFAGIDHLNTEAFF
TRBJ1-6	NA	TRBD1	TRBV2	TGTGCCAGCAGCCACGACAGGGGCGGTAATTCACCCCTCCACTTT	CASSHDRGGNSPLHF
TRBJ1-1	NA	NA	TRBV19	TGTGCCAGTAGTATCACGGGCAGGGTGAACACTGAAGCTTTCTTT	CASSITGRVNTEAFF
TRBJ2-3	NA	TRBD1	TRBV20-1	TGCAGTGCTAGGACAGGGGTAGATACGCAGTATTTT	CSARTGVDTQYF
TRBJ1-2	many	TRBD1	TRBV12-3/TRBV12-4	TGTGCCAGCAGCCTTGACAGGGGTTACGGGGATGGCTACACCTTC	CASSLDRGYGDGYTF
TRBJ1-1	NA	NA	TRBV6-2/TRBV6-3	TGTGCCGCGAGTAGGCGGCCTGAAGCTTTCTTT	CAASRRPEAFF
TRBJ2-2	many	NA	TRBV15	TGTGCCACCAGCAGAGATGTTGGTGGGGAGCTGTTTTTT	CATSRDVGGELFF
TRBJ1-6	NA	TRBD1	TRBV5-5	TGTGCCAGCAGCTTGGGGGGGGACAGCGAGTATAATTCACCCCTCCACTTT	CASSLGGDSEYNSPLHF
TRBJ2-2	many	NA	TRBV28	TGTGCCAGCAGTTTAATCCCCCAGGGCTACTCAGCCGGGGAGCTGTTTTTT	CASSLIPQGYSAGELFF
TRBJ1-1	many	NA	TRBV15	TGTGCCACCAGCAGAGGGTCGTTAAATTGGGAATTCATGAACACTGAAGCTTTCTTT	CATSRGSLNWEFMNTEAFF
TRBJ2-5	many	NA	TRBV29-1	TGCAGCGTTGATGTAACGGTTCAAGAGACCCAGTACTTC	CSVDVTVQETQYF
TRBJ1-2	many	NA	TRBV6-1	TGTGCCAGCAGTGAAGTGTATTGGGCCGGCTACACCTTC	CASSEVYWAGYTF
TRBJ1-3	many	NA	TRBV7-2	TGTGCCAGCAGCTCTCTCGGGGCCGACGGAAACACCATATATTTT	CASSSLGADGNTIYF
TRBJ2-2	few	TRBD1	TRBV12-3/TRBV12-4	TGTGCCAGCAGCCAACGGACAGGGGGCAACACCGGGGAGCTGTTTTTT	CASSQRTGGNTGELFF
TRBJ1-4	few	NA	TRBV4-1	TGCGCCAGCAGCCAAGATCCAACCCGACAGGACTTTGGAAAATTGTTTTTT	CASSQDPTRQDFGKLFF
TRBJ1-1	many	NA	TRBV5-4	TGTGCCAGCAGCCGGCCGGGGGAAAGAACTGAAGCTTTCTTT	CASSRPGERTEAFF
TRBJ2-7	NA	TRBD2	TRBV28	TGTGCCAGCAGTCTCCCGGGACTAGCGGGTCGGCAGTACTTC	CASSLPGLAGRQYF
TRBJ1-3	many	NA	TRBV6-1	TGTGCCAGCAGTCGAAGCCCGACAGGCCTCTCTGGAAACACCATATATTTT	CASSRSPTGLSGNTIYF
TRBJ1-1	once	NA	TRBV18	TGTGCCAGCTCACCAATTTCCTTGAACACTGAAGCTTTCTTT	CASSPISLNTEAFF
TRBJ1-4	many	NA	TRBV2	TGTGCCAGCAGTGAAGCGGTGGATTTATCTAATGAAAAACTGTTTTTT	CASSEAVDLSNEKLFF
TRBJ2-5	many	TRBD2	TRBV20-1	TGCAGTGGGGATCCGGGGGGGGTGTTGGAGACCCAGTACTTC	CSGDPGGVLETQYF
TRBJ2-3	many	TRBD2	TRBV5-1	TGCGCCAGCAGCTCGTTAGCGGGGGGCGCTGCAGATACGCAGTATTTT	CASSSLAGGAADTQYF
TRBJ2-3	many	NA	TRBV20-1	TGCAGTGCTAGAGATCTGTCGGGGGGCCTCACAGATACGCAGTATTTT	CSARDLSGGLTDTQYF
TRBJ2-3	many	NA	TRBV9	TGTGCCAGCAGCGTAGAGACAGGAGGGAGGGCAGATACGCAGTATTTT	CASSVETGGRADTQYF
TRBJ1-6	many	NA	TRBV20-1	TGCAGTGCTATTAGGCGGAGCTCCTATAATTCACCCCTCCACTTT	CSAIRRSSYNSPLHF